One TCR beta chain is described in this entry. The TCR beta repertoire was assessed by survey-level immunoSEQ sequencing. Clones were sequenced by immunoSEQ multiplex PCR, and TCRdb holds only the in-frame ones, with some missing. The repertoire has about 50,000 clones, over 90% of them found once; the top ten carry about 11%. The CDR3 runs to 15 residues. Germline V gives CDR1 MNHEY, CDR2 SMNVEV (reference sequence). The V end lost 6 bases, the J end lost 6 bases, and 18 bases lay between the germline ends. The rearrangement joins TRBV27 to TRBJ2-1; D uncertain. The sequenced sample was PBMCs. The clonotype originates from a man between 40 and 49 years old with rheumatoid arthritis. The CDR3 sequence: CASSLRLVGPNEQFF. The CDR3 coding sequence is TGTGCCAGCAGCCTACGGCTTGTAGGCCCCAATGAGCAGTTCTTC.